This T cell receptor beta chain was sequenced in a study of blood T cell repertoires in COVID-19. Per the original methods: Amplified reference gene primers provided the basis for estimating nucleated cell counts. Libraries were prepared by immunoSEQ multiplex PCR; TCRdb keeps only in-frame clonotypes and omits some of them. V and J calls and clone size come straight from that table; D and trimming were deduced from the DNA. The top ten hold 2.2% of the sample, which has around 280,000 clones, around 87% seen once. V shed 0 bases and J shed 8 bases, with 3 bases lying between them. Per germline, CDR1 SGDLS and CDR2 YYNGEE. The CDR3 is 11 amino acids.

The TCR originated in a woman aged 45-65 years who had recovered from COVID-19. Input material: peripheral blood. The V call is TRBV9, the J call TRBJ2-1; D is undetermined. This CDR3 is CASSVAYEQFF. CDR3 sequence (DNA): TGTGCCAGCAGCGTAGCTTATGAGCAGTTCTTC.